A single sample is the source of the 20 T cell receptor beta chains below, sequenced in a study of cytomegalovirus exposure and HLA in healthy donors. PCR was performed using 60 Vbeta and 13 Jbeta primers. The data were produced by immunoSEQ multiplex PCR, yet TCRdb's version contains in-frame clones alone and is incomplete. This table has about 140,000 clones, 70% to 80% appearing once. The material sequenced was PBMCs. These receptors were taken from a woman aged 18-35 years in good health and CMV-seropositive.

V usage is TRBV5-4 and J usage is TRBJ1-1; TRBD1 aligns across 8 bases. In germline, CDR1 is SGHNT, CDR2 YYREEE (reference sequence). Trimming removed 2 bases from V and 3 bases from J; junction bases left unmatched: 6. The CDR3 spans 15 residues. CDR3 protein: CASSLQGGKDTEAFF. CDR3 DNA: TGTGCCAGCAGCTTACAGGGGGGGAAAGACACTGAAGCTTTCTTT. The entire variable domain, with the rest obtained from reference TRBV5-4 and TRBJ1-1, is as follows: ETGVTQSPTHLIKTRGQQVTLRCSSQSGHNTVSWYQQALGQGPQFIFQYYREEENGRGNFPPRFSGLQFPNYSSELNVNALELDDSALYLCASSLQGGKDTEAFFGQGTRLTVV.

In nucleotides, the CDR3 is TGTGCCAGCAGCTTGGCCGCTCGGGGACAGGCCTCTGGAAACACCATATATTTT. Its protein is CASSLAARGQASGNTIYF. The chain uses TRBV7-6 and TRBJ1-3; the match to TRBD1 covers 8 bases. Germline V CDR1 and CDR2: SGHVS, FNYEAQ. This CDR3 contains 18 residues. V dropped 3 bases and J dropped 0; count of bases not matched to a gene: 10.

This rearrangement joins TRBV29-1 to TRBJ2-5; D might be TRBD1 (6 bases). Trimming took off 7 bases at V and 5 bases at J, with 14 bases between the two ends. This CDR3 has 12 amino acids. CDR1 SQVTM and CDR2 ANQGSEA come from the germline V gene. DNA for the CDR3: TGCAGCGGCTTAACAGGGATTGAGACCCAGTACTTC. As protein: CSGLTGIETQYF. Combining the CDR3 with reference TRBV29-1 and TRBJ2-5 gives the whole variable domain SAVISQKPSRDICQRGTSLTIQCQVDSQVTMMFWYRQQPGQSLTLIATANQGSEATYESGFVIDKFPISRPNLTFSTLTVSNMSPEDSSIYLCSGLTGIETQYFGPGTRLLVL.

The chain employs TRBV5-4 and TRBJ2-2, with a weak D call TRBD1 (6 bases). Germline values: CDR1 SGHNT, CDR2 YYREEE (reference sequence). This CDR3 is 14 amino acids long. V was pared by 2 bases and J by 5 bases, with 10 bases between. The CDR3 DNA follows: TGTGCCAGCAGCTTCCGGGACACGACCGGGGAGCTGTTTTTT. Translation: CASSFRDTTGELFF. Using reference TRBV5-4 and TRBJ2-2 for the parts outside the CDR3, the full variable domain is ETGVTQSPTHLIKTRGQQVTLRCSSQSGHNTVSWYQQALGQGPQFIFQYYREEENGRGNFPPRFSGLQFPNYSSELNVNALELDDSALYLCASSFRDTTGELFFGEGSRLTVL.

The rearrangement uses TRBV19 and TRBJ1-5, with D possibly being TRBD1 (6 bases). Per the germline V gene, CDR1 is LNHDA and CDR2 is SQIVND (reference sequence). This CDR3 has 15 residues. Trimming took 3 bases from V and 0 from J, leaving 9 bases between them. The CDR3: CASSMGARSNQPQHF. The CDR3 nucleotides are TGTGCCAGTAGTATGGGGGCGCGTAGCAATCAGCCCCAGCATTTT.

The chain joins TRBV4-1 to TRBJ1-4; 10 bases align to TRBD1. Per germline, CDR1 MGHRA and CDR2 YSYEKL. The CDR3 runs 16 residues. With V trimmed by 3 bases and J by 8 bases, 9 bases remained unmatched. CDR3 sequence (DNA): TGCGCCAGCAGCCACAACCGGGACAGGGGAGTCGAAAAACTGTTTTTT. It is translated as CASSHNRDRGVEKLFF.

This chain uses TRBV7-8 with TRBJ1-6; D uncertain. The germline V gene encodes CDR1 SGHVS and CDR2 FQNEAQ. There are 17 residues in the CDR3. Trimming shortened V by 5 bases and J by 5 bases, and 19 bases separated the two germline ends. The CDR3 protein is CASSPRLPLSDNSPLHF. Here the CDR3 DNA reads TGTGCCAGCAGCCCCAGACTTCCTCTTTCGGATAATTCACCCCTCCACTTT.

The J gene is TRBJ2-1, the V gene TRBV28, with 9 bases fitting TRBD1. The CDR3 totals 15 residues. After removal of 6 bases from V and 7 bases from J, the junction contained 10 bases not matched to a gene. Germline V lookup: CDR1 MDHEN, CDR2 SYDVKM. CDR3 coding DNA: TGTGCCAGCAGCCTTACGACAGGGGGTTTGAATGAGCAGTTCTTC. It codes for CASSLTTGGLNEQFF.

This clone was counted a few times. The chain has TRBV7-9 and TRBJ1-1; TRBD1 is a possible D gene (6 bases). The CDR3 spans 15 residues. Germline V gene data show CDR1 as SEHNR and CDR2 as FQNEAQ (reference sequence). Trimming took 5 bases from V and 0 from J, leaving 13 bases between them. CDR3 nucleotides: TGTGCCAGCAGCCCGCCGACAGGCGTGAACACTGAAGCTTTCTTT. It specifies CASSPPTGVNTEAFF.

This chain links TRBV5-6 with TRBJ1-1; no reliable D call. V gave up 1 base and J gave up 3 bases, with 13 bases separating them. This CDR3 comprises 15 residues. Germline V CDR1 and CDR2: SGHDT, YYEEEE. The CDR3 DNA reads TGTGCCAGCAGCTTGAAGGTCGGCGGGGACACTGAAGCTTTCTTT. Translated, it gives CASSLKVGGDTEAFF. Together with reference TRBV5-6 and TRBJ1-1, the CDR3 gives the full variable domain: DAGVTQSPTHLIKTRGQQVTLRCSPKSGHDTVSWYQQALGQGPQFIFQYYEEEERQRGNFPDRFSGHQFPNYSSELNVNALLLGDSALYLCASSLKVGGDTEAFFGQGTRLTVV.

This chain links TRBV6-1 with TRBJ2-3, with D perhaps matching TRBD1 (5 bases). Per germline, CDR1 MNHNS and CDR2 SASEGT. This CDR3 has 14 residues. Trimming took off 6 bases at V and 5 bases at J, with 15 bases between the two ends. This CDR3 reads CASRGPQGVDTQYF. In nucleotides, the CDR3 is TGTGCCAGCAGAGGCCCTCAAGGGGTAGATACGCAGTATTTT.

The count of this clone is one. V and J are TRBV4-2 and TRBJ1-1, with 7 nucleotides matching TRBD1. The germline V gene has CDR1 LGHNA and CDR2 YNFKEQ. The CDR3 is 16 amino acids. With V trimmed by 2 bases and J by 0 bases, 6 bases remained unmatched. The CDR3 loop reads CASSQTDGQVNTEAFF. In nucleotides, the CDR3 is TGTGCCAGCAGCCAAACCGACGGACAGGTGAACACTGAAGCTTTCTTT.

The CDR3 loop is CASSLDSLYGYTF. The CDR3 DNA reads TGTGCCAGCAGCCTAGACAGCCTCTATGGCTACACCTTC. The gene calls are TRBV7-2 and TRBJ1-2; D perhaps matches TRBD1 (5 bases). Trimming shortened V by 5 bases and J by 4 bases, and 11 bases separated the two germline ends. This CDR3 has 13 amino acids. Germline V gives CDR1 SGHTA, CDR2 FQGNSA.

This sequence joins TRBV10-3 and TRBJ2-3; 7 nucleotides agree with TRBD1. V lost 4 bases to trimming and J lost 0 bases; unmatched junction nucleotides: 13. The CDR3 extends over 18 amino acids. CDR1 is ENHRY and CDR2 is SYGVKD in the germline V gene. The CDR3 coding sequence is TGTGCCATCAGTGGGCGAGGGGGCGTCAATATAAGCACAGATACGCAGTATTTT. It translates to CAISGRGGVNISTDTQYF.

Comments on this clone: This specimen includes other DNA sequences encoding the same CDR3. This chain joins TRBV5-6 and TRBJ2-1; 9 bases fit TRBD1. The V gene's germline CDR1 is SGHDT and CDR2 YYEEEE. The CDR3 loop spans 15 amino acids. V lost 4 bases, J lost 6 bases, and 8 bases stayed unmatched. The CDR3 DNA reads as TGTGCCAGCAGCCGGCCGGGACAGGGACTCAATGAGCAGTTCTTC. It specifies CASSRPGQGLNEQFF.

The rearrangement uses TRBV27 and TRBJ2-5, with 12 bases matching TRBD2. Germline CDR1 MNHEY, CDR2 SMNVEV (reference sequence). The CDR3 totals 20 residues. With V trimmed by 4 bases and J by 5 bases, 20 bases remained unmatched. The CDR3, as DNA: TGTGCCAGCAGTTCAGTCCTAGCGGGGGGGCCGATCGCGTTGGGCGAGACCCAGTACTTC. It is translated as CASSSVLAGGPIALGETQYF.

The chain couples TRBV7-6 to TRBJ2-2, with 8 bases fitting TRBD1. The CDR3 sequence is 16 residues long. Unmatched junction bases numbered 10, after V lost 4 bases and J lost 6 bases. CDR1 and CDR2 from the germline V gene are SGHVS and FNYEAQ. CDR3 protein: CASSSTGQGVAGELFF. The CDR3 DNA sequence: TGTGCCAGCAGCTCAACTGGACAGGGCGTCGCCGGGGAGCTGTTTTTT.

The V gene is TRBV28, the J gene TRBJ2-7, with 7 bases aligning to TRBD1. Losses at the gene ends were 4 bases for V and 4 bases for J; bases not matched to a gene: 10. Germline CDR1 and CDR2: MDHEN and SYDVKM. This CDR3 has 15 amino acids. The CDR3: CASSSQRQGAYEQYF. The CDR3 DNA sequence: TGTGCCAGCAGTTCCCAGCGACAGGGCGCGTACGAGCAGTACTTC.

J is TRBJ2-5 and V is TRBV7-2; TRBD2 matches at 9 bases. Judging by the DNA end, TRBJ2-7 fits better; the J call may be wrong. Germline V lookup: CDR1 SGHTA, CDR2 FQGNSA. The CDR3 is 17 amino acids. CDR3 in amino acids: CASSLVGGGADQYEQYF. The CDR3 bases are TGTGCCAGCAGCTTAGTCGGCGGGGGGGCTGATCAGTACGAGCAGTACTTC.

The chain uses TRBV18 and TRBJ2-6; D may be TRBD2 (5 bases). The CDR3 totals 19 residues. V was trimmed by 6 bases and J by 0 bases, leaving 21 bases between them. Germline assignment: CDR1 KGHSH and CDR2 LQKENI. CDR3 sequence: CASSSRGYRMTSGANVLTF. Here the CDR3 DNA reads TGTGCCAGCTCCTCGCGCGGGTACCGCATGACCTCTGGGGCCAACGTCCTGACTTTC.